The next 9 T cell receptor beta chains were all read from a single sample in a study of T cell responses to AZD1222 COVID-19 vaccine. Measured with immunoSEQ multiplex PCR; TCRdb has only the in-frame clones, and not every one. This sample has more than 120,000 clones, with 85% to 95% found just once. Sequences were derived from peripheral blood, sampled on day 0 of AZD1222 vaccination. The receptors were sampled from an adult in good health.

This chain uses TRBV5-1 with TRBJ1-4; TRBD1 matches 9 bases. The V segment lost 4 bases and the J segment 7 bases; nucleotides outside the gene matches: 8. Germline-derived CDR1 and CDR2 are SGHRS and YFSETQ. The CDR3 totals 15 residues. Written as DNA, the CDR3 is TGCGCCAGCAGCCCCACAGGGGGCGCGGGTGAAAAACTGTTTTTT. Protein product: CASSPTGGAGEKLFF.

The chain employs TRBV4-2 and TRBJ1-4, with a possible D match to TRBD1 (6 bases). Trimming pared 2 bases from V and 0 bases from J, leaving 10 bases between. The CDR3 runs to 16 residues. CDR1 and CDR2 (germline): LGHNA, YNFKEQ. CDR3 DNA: TGTGCCAGCAGCCAACGGGACACGTCAACTAATGAAAAACTGTTTTTT. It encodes CASSQRDTSTNEKLFF.

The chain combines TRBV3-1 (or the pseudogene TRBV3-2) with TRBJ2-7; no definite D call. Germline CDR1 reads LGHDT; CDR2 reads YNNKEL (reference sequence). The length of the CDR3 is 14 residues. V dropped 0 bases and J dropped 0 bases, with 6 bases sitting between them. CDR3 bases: TGTGCCAGCAGCCAAGAACGGACCTCCTACGAGCAGTACTTC. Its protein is CASSQERTSYEQYF.

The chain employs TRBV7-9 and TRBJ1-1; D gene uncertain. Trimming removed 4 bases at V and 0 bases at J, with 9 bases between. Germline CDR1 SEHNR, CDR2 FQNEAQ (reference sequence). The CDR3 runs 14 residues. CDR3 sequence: CASSSRDMNTEAFF. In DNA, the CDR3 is TGTGCCAGCAGCTCCAGAGATATGAACACTGAAGCTTTCTTT.

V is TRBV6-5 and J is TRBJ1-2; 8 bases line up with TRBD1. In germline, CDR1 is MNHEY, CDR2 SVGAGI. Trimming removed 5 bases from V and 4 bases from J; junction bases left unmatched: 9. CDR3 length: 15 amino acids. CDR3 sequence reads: CASSMTWDRSYGYTF. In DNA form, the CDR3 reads TGTGCCAGCAGTATGACCTGGGACAGGTCCTATGGCTACACCTTC.

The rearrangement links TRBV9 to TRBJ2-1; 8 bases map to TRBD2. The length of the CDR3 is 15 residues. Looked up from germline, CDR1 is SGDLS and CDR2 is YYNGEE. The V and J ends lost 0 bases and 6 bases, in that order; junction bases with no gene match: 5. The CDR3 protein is CASSVVGLGSNEQFF. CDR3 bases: TGTGCCAGCAGCGTAGTGGGACTAGGGTCCAATGAGCAGTTCTTC.

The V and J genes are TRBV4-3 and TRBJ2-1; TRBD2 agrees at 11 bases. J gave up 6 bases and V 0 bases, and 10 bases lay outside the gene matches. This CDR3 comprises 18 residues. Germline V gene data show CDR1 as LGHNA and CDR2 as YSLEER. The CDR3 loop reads CASSQEDLRTSGLNEQFF. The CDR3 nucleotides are TGCGCCAGCAGCCAAGAAGACTTGAGGACTAGCGGGCTCAATGAGCAGTTCTTC.

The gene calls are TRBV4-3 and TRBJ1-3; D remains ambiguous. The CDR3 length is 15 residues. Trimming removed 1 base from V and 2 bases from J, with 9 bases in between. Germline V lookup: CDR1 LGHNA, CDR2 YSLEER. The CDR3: CASSQGPLAGNTIYF. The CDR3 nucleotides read TGCGCCAGCAGCCAAGGCCCGTTGGCTGGAAACACCATATATTTT.

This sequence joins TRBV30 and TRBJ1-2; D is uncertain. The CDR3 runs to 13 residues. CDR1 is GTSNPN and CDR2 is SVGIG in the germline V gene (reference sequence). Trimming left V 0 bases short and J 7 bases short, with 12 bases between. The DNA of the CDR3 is TGTGCCTGGAGTGTACTACAGAGAGGTGGCTACACCTTC. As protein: CAWSVLQRGGYTF.